One sample yielded the 31 T cell receptor beta chains listed below, sequenced in a study of regulatory T cells in long-lasting Graves disease. The time point was: newly diagnosed GD, antithyroid drugs for less than 3 months. Preparation of the TCR library used RNA extracted from PBMCs. The authors built TCR beta libraries using iRepertoire HTBI primers and Arm-PCR of CDR3 regions. TCRdb itself ran the multiplex PCR reads through MiXCR, one entry per CDR3 protein. The sample consists of hundreds of thousands of distinct CDR3 sequences, roughly 15% of them appearing once. This sample also belongs to another study, concerning T cells in Graves' hyperthyroidism and ophthalmopathy.

This specimen consisted of peripheral blood mononuclear cells (PBMCs), obtained at new diagnosis, from a patient treated with antithyroid drugs. The receptor source for this set is a woman between 40 and 65 years old with Graves disease.

This clonotype has a count of ten or more. This chain's CDR3 is CASSPVVGDYGYTF. The CDR3 DNA reads TGTGCCAGCAGCCCTGTTGTCGGGGACTATGGCTACACCTTC. This chain links TRBV6-1 with TRBJ1-2; no clear D. Trimming took off 6 bases at V and 3 bases at J, with 14 bases between the two ends. Per germline, CDR1 MNHNS and CDR2 SASEGT. The CDR3 covers 14 residues.

This clonotype was seen repeatedly, ten times or more. The V gene is TRBV7-3, the J gene TRBJ2-5; unclear D gene. CDR1 and CDR2 (germline): SGHTA, FQGTGA. This CDR3 has 13 amino acids. Trimming removed 5 bases from V and 4 bases from J, with 11 bases in between. The CDR3 DNA sequence: TGTGCCAGCAGCCCGGAGTGGGGAGAGACCCAGTACTTC. Its translation is CASSPEWGETQYF.

The V gene is TRBV27, the J gene TRBJ1-4; TRBD1 aligns across 11 bases. After removal of 3 bases from V and 6 bases from J, the junction contained 9 bases not matched to a gene. Germline values: CDR1 MNHEY, CDR2 SMNVEV (reference sequence). This CDR3 has 17 residues. CDR3 coding DNA: TGTGCCAGCAGTTTGGGGACAGGGGGGGCCTTTGATGAAAAACTGTTTTTT. Translation gives CASSLGTGGAFDEKLFF. The complete variable domain, with remaining parts taken from reference TRBV27 and TRBJ1-4, reads EAQVTQNPRYLITVTGKKLTVTCSQNMNHEYMSWYRQDPGLGLRQIYYSMNVEVTDKGDVPEGYKVSRKEKRNFPLILESPSPNQTSLYFCASSLGTGGAFDEKLFFGSGTQLSVL.

This clonotype was counted only a few times. The gene calls are TRBV6-1 and TRBJ2-6, with D tentatively TRBD1 (6 bases). Germline V gene lookup returns CDR1 MNHNS and CDR2 SASEGT. V lost 7 bases and J 0 bases, leaving 13 bases between the germline ends. The CDR3 totals 16 residues. The CDR3, as DNA: TGTGCCAGCATCCGGGACACAGACTCTGGGGCCAACGTCCTGACTTTC. Translation gives CASIRDTDSGANVLTF.

The chain carries TRBV2 and TRBJ1-5, with TRBD1 as a possible D gene (6 bases). Germline CDR1 reads SNHLY; CDR2 reads FYNNEI. This CDR3 has 15 residues. Trimming removed 6 bases at V and 1 base at J, with 13 bases between. Here the CDR3 DNA reads TGTGCCAGCAGGGTGGGACAAGGAAGCAATCAGCCCCAGCATTTT. Protein sequence: CASRVGQGSNQPQHF.

Many counts were recorded for this clonotype. This chain joins TRBV2 and TRBJ1-2, with 7 bases aligning to TRBD1. CDR3 length: 15 amino acids. V lost 6 bases to trimming and J lost 2 bases; unmatched junction nucleotides: 9. Germline V gene sequence: CDR1 SNHLY, CDR2 FYNNEI. DNA for the CDR3: TGTGCCAGCAGCGACGGACAGGTGGGGAACTATGGCTACACCTTC. Translated, it gives CASSDGQVGNYGYTF.

This clonotype was recorded a few times. V and J are TRBV7-9 and TRBJ2-7; D not certain. The CDR3 totals 12 residues. Germline V gene sequence: CDR1 SEHNR, CDR2 FQNEAQ (reference sequence). V lost 0 bases and J 5 bases, leaving 5 bases between the germline ends. For the CDR3, the DNA is TGTGCCAGCAGCTTAGCGGTGGACGAGCAGTACTTC. Its protein product is CASSLAVDEQYF.

This clonotype was counted many times. The chain is built from TRBV7-9 and TRBJ2-7; 7 positions match TRBD1. J was trimmed by 2 bases and V by 2 bases; bases with no gene match: 6. Germline CDR1 reads SEHNR; CDR2 reads FQNEAQ (reference sequence). The CDR3 runs 15 residues. In DNA, the CDR3 is TGTGCCAGCAGCTTATCGAGGGGGCCCGCCTACGAGCAGTACTTC. This sequence encodes CASSLSRGPAYEQYF.

This clonotype was recorded at least ten times. The chain couples TRBV20-1 to TRBJ1-1; D ambiguous. Trimming removed 0 bases from V and 0 bases from J, with 8 bases in between. Germline-derived CDR1 and CDR2 are DFQATT and SNEGSKA (reference sequence). This CDR3 spans 14 amino acids. CDR3 loop: CSARDSSLNTEAFF. CDR3 coding DNA: TGCAGTGCTAGAGACTCATCTTTGAACACTGAAGCTTTCTTT.

The V call is TRBV19, the J call TRBJ1-4; 8 bases are shared with TRBD1. CDR1 is LNHDA, CDR2 SQIVND, per germline (reference sequence). Germline trimming cut 6 bases from V and 8 bases from J; bases unmatched to any gene: 8. The CDR3 is 14 residues long. The CDR3 protein is CASSGQGSFEKLFF. CDR3 coding DNA: TGTGCCAGTAGCGGACAGGGAAGTTTCGAAAAACTGTTTTTT.

This clonotype was seen repeatedly, ten times or more. The rearrangement links TRBV6-1 to TRBJ1-6; D may be TRBD1 (5 bases). Germline assignment: CDR1 MNHNS and CDR2 SASEGT. With 6 bases removed from V and 0 bases from J, the gap between germline ends came to 15 bases. The CDR3 sequence is 17 residues long. CDR3 bases: TGTGCCAGCAGACCATCCAGGGCAAGCTCCTATAATTCACCCCTCCACTTT. Encoded protein: CASRPSRASSYNSPLHF.

This clonotype appeared many times. This chain joins TRBV12-3 or TRBV12-4 and TRBJ1-4, with 7 bases matching TRBD1. Trimming took 4 bases from V and 7 from J; bases not matched to a gene: 9. The CDR3 totals 15 residues. This CDR3 reads CASSSDRVDSEKLFF. The CDR3 DNA sequence: TGTGCCAGCAGTTCCGACAGGGTAGATAGTGAAAAACTGTTTTTT.

This clonotype has at least ten counts. The chain is built from TRBV7-3 and TRBJ1-1; possibly TRBD1 for D (6 bases). There are 13 residues in the CDR3. Trimming stripped 5 bases from V and 5 bases from J, with 12 bases between. Germline loops: CDR1 SGHTA, CDR2 FQGTGA. The CDR3 loop is CASSARGGTEAFF. In nucleotides, the CDR3 is TGTGCCAGCAGCGCAAGGGGGGGGACTGAAGCTTTCTTT.

This clonotype was counted many times. CDR3: CASSVEVAGAEQYF. Here the CDR3 DNA reads TGTGCCAGCAGCGTAGAGGTAGCGGGGGCCGAGCAGTACTTC. This chain links TRBV9 with TRBJ2-7, with 9 bases matching TRBD2. J was trimmed by 6 bases and V by 0 bases; bases with no gene match: 4. Germline values: CDR1 SGDLS, CDR2 YYNGEE. This CDR3 has 14 residues.

This clonotype was seen repeatedly, ten times or more. The chain is built from TRBV11-3 and TRBJ1-4; a weak D match, TRBD1 (5 bases). V was trimmed by 3 bases and J by 2 bases, leaving 13 bases between them. Looked up from germline, CDR1 is SGHNT and CDR2 is YENEEA. This CDR3 region has 16 residues. The CDR3 DNA reads TGTGCCAGCAGCTTTACGTGGGACGCCACTAATGAAAAACTGTTTTTT. It translates to CASSFTWDATNEKLFF.

This clonotype appeared a few times. The genes are TRBV2 and TRBJ2-3, with D possibly matching TRBD2 (5 bases). The ends were cut back, 8 bases at V and 5 bases at J, with 11 bases in the middle. CDR1 SNHLY and CDR2 FYNNEI come from the germline V gene. This CDR3 is 12 amino acids long. CDR3 sequence (DNA): TGTGCCAGCGGGAGTAGCGTAGATACGCAGTATTTT. Protein: CASGSSVDTQYF.

In regard to this clonotype: Possible read error: a much larger clone is one base away. The chain employs TRBV5-1 and TRBJ2-1; D not resolved. This CDR3 has 12 amino acids. Germline V CDR1 and CDR2: SGHRS, YFSETQ. The CDR3 DNA reads as TGCGTCAGCAGCCCAAATGACAATGAGCAGTTCTTC. It specifies CVSSPNDNEQFF.

This clonotype was seen ten or more times. The rearrangement links TRBV20-1 to TRBJ1-5, with 7 bases fitting TRBD1. The CDR3 length is 13 residues. The junction had 3 bases not matched to a gene; V was cut back by 5 bases and J by 2 bases. CDR1 and CDR2 from the germline V gene are DFQATT and SNEGSKA (reference sequence). The DNA of the CDR3 is TGCAGTGCTGACACAGGGGGCAATCAGCCCCAGCATTTT. Translation: CSADTGGNQPQHF.

This clonotype was observed many times. The chain is built from TRBV3-1 and TRBJ2-7; maybe TRBD1 (6 bases). V was clipped by 6 bases and J by 1 base, with 22 bases between them. Germline lookup yields CDR1 LGHDT and CDR2 YNNKEL (reference sequence). This CDR3 is built from 17 residues. The CDR3 protein is CASRHPGQGKRSYEQYF. The CDR3 DNA sequence: TGTGCCAGCAGGCACCCGGGGCAGGGGAAACGGTCCTACGAGCAGTACTTC.

The genes are TRBV7-9 and TRBJ1-3, with no clear D. The CDR3 has 16 amino acids. Trimming took 2 bases from V and 0 from J, leaving 11 bases between them. In germline, CDR1 is SEHNR, CDR2 FQNEAQ (reference sequence). The CDR3 here is CASSLRSPSSGNTIYF. CDR3 coding DNA: TGTGCCAGCAGCTTAAGGTCACCGAGCTCTGGAAACACCATATATTTT.

In this sample, this clonotype turned up many times. V is TRBV12-3 or TRBV12-4 and J is TRBJ1-1; D is ambiguous. Trimming removed 3 bases from V and 0 bases from J, with 8 bases in between. This CDR3 comprises 14 residues. CDR3 loop: CASSFRRLNTEAFF. The CDR3 bases are TGTGCCAGCAGTTTTCGGAGGTTGAACACTGAAGCTTTCTTT.

The CDR3 here is CSAGQGGSGELFF. CDR3 nucleotides: TGCAGTGCGGGACAGGGGGGTTCCGGGGAGCTGTTTTTT. The gene calls are TRBV20-1 and TRBJ2-2; TRBD1 agrees at 11 bases. V trimming: 6 bases; J trimming: 6 bases; junction bases outside the gene matches: 3. The CDR3 extends over 13 amino acids. The germline V gene encodes CDR1 DFQATT and CDR2 SNEGSKA (reference sequence).

This clonotype was seen repeatedly, ten times or more. The chain joins TRBV27 to TRBJ1-1; D gene uncertain. This CDR3 spans 14 amino acids. The germline gives CDR1 MNHEY, CDR2 SMNVEV (reference sequence). Between the trimmed V and J ends, which lost 4 bases and 6 bases, there was a span of 15 bases. The CDR3 bases are TGTGCCAGCAGTTCCGTCCTTTCAGTAGCTGAAGCTTTCTTT. The encoded protein is CASSSVLSVAEAFF.

The CDR3 DNA reads TGTGCCAGCAGCTTAGCGGGGACAAGGAAAGATACGCAGTATTTT. It encodes CASSLAGTRKDTQYF. The rearrangement uses TRBV7-9 and TRBJ2-3; weak D call: TRBD1 (6 bases). The germline V gene has CDR1 SEHNR and CDR2 FQNEAQ (reference sequence). The ends were cut back, 0 bases at V and 5 bases at J, with 12 bases in the middle. This CDR3 comprises 15 residues.

This clonotype was detected only a few times. The V and J genes are TRBV4-1 and TRBJ1-2; D is possibly TRBD1 (6 bases). Looked up from germline, CDR1 is MGHRA and CDR2 is YSYEKL. The germline V and J ends were trimmed by 3 bases and 2 bases, with 16 bases remaining between them. This CDR3 has 16 amino acids. This chain's CDR3 is CASSQAVGAQNYGYTF. CDR3 coding DNA: TGCGCCAGCAGCCAGGCCGTGGGGGCGCAGAACTATGGCTACACCTTC.

This chain links TRBV5-6 with TRBJ2-3, with D uncertain. Germline V gives CDR1 SGHDT, CDR2 YYEEEE. With 0 bases removed from V and 4 bases from J, the gap between germline ends came to 15 bases. The CDR3 spans 16 residues. This CDR3 is CASSLAPGPMADTQYF. The CDR3 bases are TGTGCCAGCAGCTTGGCTCCCGGGCCCATGGCAGATACGCAGTATTTT. Using reference TRBV5-6 and TRBJ2-3 for the parts outside the CDR3, the full variable domain is DAGVTQSPTHLIKTRGQQVTLRCSPKSGHDTVSWYQQALGQGPQFIFQYYEEEERQRGNFPDRFSGHQFPNYSSELNVNALLLGDSALYLCASSLAPGPMADTQYFGPGTRLTVL.

This rearrangement joins TRBV14 to TRBJ2-5; no clear D gene. This CDR3 has 15 residues. Deletions cut 4 bases from V and 1 base from J, with 13 bases between. The germline gives CDR1 SGHDN, CDR2 FVKESK. The chain's CDR3 is CASSPTRRFQETQYF. CDR3 sequence (DNA): TGTGCCAGCAGCCCGACGCGGAGATTCCAAGAGACCCAGTACTTC.

The chain links TRBV19 to TRBJ1-1; no definite D call. The V end was cut by 4 bases, the J end by 1 base, with 10 bases between. Germline values: CDR1 LNHDA, CDR2 SQIVND (reference sequence). The CDR3 extends over 14 amino acids. The CDR3 sequence: CASSTPLRNTEAFF. The CDR3 DNA is TGTGCCAGTAGTACCCCCTTACGGAACACTGAAGCTTTCTTT.

This clonotype occurred many times. The chain couples TRBV7-9 to TRBJ1-1; TRBD1 is a possible D gene (5 bases). Germline loops: CDR1 SEHNR, CDR2 FQNEAQ (reference sequence). V was cut by 5 bases and J by 1 base, with 14 bases left in between. This CDR3 spans 15 amino acids. Here the CDR3 reads CASSPRDGKNTEAFF. CDR3 coding DNA: TGTGCCAGCAGCCCTCGGGACGGCAAGAACACTGAAGCTTTCTTT.

The chain links TRBV18 to TRBJ1-3, with TRBD1 matching 8 bases. CDR1 and CDR2 (germline): KGHSH, LQKENI. Unmatched junction bases numbered 6, after V lost 5 bases and J lost 3 bases. The length of the CDR3 is 15 residues. The CDR3 loop is CASSSSTGDGNTIYF. CDR3 nucleotide sequence: TGTGCCAGCTCATCATCGACAGGGGATGGAAACACCATATATTTT.

In this sample, this clonotype turned up a few times. The chain couples TRBV20-1 to TRBJ1-6, with 7 bases identical to TRBD1. The CDR3 covers 14 residues. The germline gives CDR1 DFQATT, CDR2 SNEGSKA (reference sequence). V lost 6 bases, J lost 7 bases, and 9 bases stayed unmatched. The CDR3 sequence: CSARSGTANSPLHF. Here the CDR3 DNA reads TGCAGTGCACGGAGTGGGACAGCGAATTCACCCCTCCACTTT.